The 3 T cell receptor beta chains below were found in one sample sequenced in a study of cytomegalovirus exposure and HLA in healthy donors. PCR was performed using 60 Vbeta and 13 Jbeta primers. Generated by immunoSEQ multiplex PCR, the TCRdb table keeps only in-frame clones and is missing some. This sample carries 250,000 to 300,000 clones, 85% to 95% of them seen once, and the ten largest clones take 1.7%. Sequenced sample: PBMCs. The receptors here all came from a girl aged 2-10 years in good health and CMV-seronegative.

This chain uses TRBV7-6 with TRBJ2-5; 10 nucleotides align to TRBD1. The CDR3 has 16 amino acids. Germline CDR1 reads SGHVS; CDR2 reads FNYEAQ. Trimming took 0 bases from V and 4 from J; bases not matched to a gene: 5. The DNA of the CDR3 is TGTGCCAGCAGCTTAGCAGACAGGGGGCGGAGAGAGACCCAGTACTTC. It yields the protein CASSLADRGRRETQYF.

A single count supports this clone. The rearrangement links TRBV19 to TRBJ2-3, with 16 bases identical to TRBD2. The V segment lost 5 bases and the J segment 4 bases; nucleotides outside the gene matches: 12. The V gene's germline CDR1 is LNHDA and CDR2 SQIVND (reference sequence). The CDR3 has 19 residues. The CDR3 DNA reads TGTGCCAGTAGTTGGGGACTAGCGGGAGGGCCTGTTGCCCCAGATACGCAGTATTTT. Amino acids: CASSWGLAGGPVAPDTQYF.

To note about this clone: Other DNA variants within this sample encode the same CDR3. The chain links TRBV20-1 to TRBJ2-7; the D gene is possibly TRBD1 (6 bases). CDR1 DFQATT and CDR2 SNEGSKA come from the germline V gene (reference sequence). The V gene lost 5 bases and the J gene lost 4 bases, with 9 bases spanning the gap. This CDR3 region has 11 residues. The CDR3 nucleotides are TGCAGTGCTGGGACATCATACGAGCAGTACTTC. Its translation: CSAGTSYEQYF.